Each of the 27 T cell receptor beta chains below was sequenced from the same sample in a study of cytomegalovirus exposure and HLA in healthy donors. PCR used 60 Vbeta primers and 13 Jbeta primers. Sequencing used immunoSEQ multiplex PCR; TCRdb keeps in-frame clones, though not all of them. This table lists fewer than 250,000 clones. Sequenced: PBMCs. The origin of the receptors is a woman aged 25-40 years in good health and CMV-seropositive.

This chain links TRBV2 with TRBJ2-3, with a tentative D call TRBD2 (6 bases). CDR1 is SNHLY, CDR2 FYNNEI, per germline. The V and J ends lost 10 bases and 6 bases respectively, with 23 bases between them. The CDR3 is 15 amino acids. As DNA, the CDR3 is TGTGCCACCCTATCCCTCGGGGGACTCCGGGATACGCAGTATTTT. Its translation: CATLSLGGLRDTQYF.

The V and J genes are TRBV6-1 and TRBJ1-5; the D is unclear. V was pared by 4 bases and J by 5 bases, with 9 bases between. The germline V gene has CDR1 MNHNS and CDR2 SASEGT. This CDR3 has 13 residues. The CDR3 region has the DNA TGTGCCAGCAGTGCTGGAGAATATCAGCCCCAGCATTTT. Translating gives CASSAGEYQPQHF.

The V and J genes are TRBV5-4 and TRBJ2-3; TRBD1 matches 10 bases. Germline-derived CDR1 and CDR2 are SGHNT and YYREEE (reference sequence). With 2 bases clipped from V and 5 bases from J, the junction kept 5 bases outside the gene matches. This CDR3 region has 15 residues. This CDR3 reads CASSFLGQGKDTQYF. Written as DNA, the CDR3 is TGTGCCAGCAGCTTTTTGGGACAGGGGAAAGATACGCAGTATTTT. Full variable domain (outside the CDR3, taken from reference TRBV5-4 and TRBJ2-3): ETGVTQSPTHLIKTRGQQVTLRCSSQSGHNTVSWYQQALGQGPQFIFQYYREEENGRGNFPPRFSGLQFPNYSSELNVNALELDDSALYLCASSFLGQGKDTQYFGPGTRLTVL.

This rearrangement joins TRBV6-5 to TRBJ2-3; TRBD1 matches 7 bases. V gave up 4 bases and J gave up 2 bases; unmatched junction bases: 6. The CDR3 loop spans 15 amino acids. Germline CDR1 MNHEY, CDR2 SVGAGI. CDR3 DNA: TGTGCCAGCAGTTCCCGGGACAGTTTCACAGATACGCAGTATTTT. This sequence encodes CASSSRDSFTDTQYF.

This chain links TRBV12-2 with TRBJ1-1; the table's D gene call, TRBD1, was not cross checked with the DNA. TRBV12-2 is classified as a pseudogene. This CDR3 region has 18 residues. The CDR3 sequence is CASRLPGQGAPLNTEAFF. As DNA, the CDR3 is TGTGCAAGTCGCTTACCGGGACAGGGGGCTCCTTTGAACACTGAAGCTTTCTTT.

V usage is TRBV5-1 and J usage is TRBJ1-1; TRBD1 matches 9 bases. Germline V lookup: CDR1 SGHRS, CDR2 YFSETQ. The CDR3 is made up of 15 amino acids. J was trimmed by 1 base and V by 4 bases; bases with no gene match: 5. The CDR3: CASSPTTGGNTEAFF. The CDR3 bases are TGCGCCAGCAGCCCTACGACAGGGGGGAACACTGAAGCTTTCTTT.

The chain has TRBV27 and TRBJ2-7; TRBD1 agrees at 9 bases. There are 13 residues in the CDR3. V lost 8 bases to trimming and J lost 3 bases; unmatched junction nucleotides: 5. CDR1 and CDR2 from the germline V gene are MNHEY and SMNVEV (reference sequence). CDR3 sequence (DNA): TGTGCCAGCCGGACAGGGGTTAACTACGAGCAGTACTTC. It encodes CASRTGVNYEQYF.

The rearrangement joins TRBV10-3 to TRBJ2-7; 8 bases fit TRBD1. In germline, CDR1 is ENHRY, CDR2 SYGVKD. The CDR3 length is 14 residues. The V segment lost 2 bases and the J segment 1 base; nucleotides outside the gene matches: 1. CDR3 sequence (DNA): TGTGCCATCAGTGAGGGACAGGGTTCCTACGAGCAGTACTTC. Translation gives CAISEGQGSYEQYF.

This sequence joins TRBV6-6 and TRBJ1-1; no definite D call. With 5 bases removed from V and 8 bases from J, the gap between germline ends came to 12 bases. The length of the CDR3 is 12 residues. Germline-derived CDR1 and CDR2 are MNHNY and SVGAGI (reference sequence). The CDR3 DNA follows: TGTGCCAGCAGTGACGTGGCGGCGGAAGCTTTCTTT. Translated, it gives CASSDVAAEAFF.

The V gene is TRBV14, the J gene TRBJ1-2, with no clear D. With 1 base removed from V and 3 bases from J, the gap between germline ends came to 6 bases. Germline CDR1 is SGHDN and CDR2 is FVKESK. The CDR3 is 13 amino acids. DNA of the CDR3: TGTGCCAGCAGCCAAGGAGTCCACTATGGCTACACCTTC. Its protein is CASSQGVHYGYTF.

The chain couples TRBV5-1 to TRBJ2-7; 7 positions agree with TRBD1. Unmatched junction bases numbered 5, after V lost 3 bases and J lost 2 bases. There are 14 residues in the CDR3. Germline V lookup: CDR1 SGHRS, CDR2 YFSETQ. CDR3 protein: CASSWDSEAYEQYF. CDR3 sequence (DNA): TGCGCCAGCAGCTGGGACAGCGAAGCCTACGAGCAGTACTTC.

CDR3 coding DNA: TGTGCCAGCAGCTGGACCCTTAGCGGGGGGACCTACAATGAGCAGTTCTTC. Encoded protein: CASSWTLSGGTYNEQFF. The rearrangement joins TRBV5-5 to TRBJ2-1; 10 bases match TRBD2. This CDR3 region has 17 residues. Germline lookup yields CDR1 SGHKS and CDR2 YYEKEE (reference sequence). Trimming took 3 bases from V and 2 from J; bases not matched to a gene: 8.

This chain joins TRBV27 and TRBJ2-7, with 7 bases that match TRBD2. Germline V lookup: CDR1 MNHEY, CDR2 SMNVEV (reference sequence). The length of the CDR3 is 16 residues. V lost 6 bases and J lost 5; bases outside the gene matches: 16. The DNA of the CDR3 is TGTGCCAGCAGCCACCACTGGGGAGCGGGAAACAACGAGCAGTACTTC. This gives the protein CASSHHWGAGNNEQYF.

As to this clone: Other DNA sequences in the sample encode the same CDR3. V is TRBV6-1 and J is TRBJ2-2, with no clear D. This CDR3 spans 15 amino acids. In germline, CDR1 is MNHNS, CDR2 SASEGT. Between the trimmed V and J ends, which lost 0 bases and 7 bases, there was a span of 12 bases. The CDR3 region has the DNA TGTGCCAGCAGTGAAGCGGGCGTGCACAGCGGGGAGCTGTTTTTT. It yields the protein CASSEAGVHSGELFF.

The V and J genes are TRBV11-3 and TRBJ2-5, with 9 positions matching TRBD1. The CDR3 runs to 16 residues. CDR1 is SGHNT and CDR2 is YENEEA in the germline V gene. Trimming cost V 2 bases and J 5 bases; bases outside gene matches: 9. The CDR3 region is CASSLYGKQGAETQYF. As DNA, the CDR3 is TGTGCCAGCAGCTTATACGGGAAACAGGGGGCTGAGACCCAGTACTTC.

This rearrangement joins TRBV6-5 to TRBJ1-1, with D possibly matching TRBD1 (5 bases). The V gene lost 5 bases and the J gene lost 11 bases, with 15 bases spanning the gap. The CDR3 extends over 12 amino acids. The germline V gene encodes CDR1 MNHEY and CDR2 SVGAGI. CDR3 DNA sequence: TGTGCCAGCAGTGACAGAAAGTTGGGGGCTTTCTTT. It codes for CASSDRKLGAFF.

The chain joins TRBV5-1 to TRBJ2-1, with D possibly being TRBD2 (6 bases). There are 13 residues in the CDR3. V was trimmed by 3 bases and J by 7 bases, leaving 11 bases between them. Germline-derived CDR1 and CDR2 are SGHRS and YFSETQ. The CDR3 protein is CASSYRLVNEQFF. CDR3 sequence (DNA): TGCGCCAGCAGCTACAGACTAGTGAATGAGCAGTTCTTC.

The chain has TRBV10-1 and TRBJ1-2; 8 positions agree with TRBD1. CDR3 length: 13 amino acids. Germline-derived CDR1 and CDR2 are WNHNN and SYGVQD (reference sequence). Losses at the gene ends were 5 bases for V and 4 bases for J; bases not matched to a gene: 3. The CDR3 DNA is TGCGCCAGCAGTCCACAGGGGGGCTATGGCTACACCTTC. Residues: CASSPQGGYGYTF.

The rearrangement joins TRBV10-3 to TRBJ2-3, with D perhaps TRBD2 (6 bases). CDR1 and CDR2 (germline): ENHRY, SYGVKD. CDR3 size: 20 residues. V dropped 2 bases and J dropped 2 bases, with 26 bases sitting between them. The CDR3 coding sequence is TGTGCCATCAGTGAGCCCGGGACTGTCGTAGAGGGAGGATCCACAGATACGCAGTATTTT. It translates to CAISEPGTVVEGGSTDTQYF.

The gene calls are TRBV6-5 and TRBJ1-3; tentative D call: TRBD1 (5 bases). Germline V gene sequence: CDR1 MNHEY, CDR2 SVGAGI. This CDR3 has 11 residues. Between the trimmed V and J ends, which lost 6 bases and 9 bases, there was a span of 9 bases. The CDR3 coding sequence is TGTGCCAGCAGCTATAGGGGCACCATATATTTT. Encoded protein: CASSYRGTIYF.

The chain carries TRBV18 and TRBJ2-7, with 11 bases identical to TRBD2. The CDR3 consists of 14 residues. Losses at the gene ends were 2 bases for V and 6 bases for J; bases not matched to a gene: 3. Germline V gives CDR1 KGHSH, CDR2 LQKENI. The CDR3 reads CASSPTSGSGEQYF. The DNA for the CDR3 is TGTGCCAGCTCACCAACTAGCGGGAGCGGCGAGCAGTACTTC.

CDR3 bases: TGCGCCAGCAGCTCCCGGGTTGGGACTAGCGCCTATGAGCAGTTCTTC. Translated: CASSSRVGTSAYEQFF. This chain uses TRBV5-1 with TRBJ2-1; TRBD2 matches 10 bases. The CDR3 extends over 16 amino acids. Germline V CDR1 and CDR2: SGHRS, YFSETQ. With 3 bases clipped from V and 8 bases from J, the junction kept 11 bases outside the gene matches. The full variable domain, in which reference TRBV5-1 and TRBJ2-1 provide the parts outside the CDR3, is KAGVTQTPRYLIKTRGQQVTLSCSPISGHRSVSWYQQTPGQGLQFLFEYFSETQRNKGNFPGRFSGRQFSNSRSEMNVSTLELGDSALYLCASSSRVGTSAYEQFFGPGTRLTVL.

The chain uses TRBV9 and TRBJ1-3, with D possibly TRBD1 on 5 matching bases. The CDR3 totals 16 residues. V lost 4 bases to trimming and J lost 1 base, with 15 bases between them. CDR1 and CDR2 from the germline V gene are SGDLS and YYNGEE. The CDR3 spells CASSRGTQGSGNTIYF. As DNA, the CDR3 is TGTGCCAGCAGCAGAGGGACTCAGGGATCTGGAAACACCATATATTTT.

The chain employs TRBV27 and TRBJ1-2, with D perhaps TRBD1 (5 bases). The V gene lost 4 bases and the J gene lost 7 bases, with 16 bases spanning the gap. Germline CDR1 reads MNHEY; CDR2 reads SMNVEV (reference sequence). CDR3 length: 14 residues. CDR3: CASSSLWRGAGYTF. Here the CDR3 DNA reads TGTGCCAGCAGTTCCCTCTGGAGGGGAGCTGGCTACACCTTC.

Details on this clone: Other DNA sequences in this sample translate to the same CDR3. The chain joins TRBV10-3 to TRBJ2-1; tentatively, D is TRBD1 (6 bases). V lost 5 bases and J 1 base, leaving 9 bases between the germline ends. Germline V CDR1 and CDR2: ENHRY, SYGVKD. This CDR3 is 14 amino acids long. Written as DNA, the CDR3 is TGTGCCATCAGTCTGGACAGTTCCTACAATGAGCAGTTCTTC. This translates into CAISLDSSYNEQFF.

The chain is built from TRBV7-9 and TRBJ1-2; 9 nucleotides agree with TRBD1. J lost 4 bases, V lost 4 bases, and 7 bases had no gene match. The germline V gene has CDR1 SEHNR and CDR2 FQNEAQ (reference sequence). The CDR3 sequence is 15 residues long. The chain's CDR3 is CASSSRDRDFYGYTF. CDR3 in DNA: TGTGCCAGCAGCTCCCGGGACAGGGACTTCTATGGCTACACCTTC.

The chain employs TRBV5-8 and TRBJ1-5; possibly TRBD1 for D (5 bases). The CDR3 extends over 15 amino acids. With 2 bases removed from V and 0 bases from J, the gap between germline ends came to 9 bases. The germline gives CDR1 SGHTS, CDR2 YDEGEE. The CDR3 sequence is CASSFQGNSNQPQHF. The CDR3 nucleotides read TGTGCCAGCAGCTTTCAGGGAAATAGCAATCAGCCCCAGCATTTT.